This T cell receptor beta chain was sequenced in a study of cytomegalovirus exposure and HLA in healthy donors. Whole-study results and caveats: The HLA-A and HLA-B alleles of most subjects were reportedly predicted accurately from TCR beta sequences. Associated with HLA alleles at 0.05 false discovery rate in a later analysis were around 15,000 TCR beta sequences. Confirmation in vitro established that three CMV-associated chains were specific for CMV antigens. Cytomegalovirus status was reportedly diagnosed by the classifier with high specificity and sensitivity.

In the PCR, 60 Vbeta and 13 Jbeta primers were used. Sequencing used immunoSEQ multiplex PCR; TCRdb keeps in-frame clones, though not all of them. The sample gives about 45,000 clones, about 90% of which show up once; around 8% is in the top ten. Details on this clone: What it binds is not known.

This CDR3 is built from 15 residues. V was clipped by 5 bases and J by 1 base, with 14 bases between them. CDR1 is LNHDA and CDR2 is SQIVND in the germline V gene (reference sequence). The receptor was isolated from a woman between 40 and 55 years old in good health and CMV-seropositive. The chain uses TRBV19 and TRBJ1-1, with D unclear. Sequencing was performed on PBMCs. The CDR3 coding sequence is TGTGCCAGTAGTCCCCCCCGCGGAGGGAACACTGAAGCTTTCTTT. Its translation: CASSPPRGGNTEAFF.